Detailed here is one T cell receptor (beta chain). Its cognate antigen is unknown. The sample originates from a study of T cells after posttransplantation cyclophosphamide. Study-wide results and caveats: Later blood repertoires were often dominated by clones from the donor CD8+ memory compartment. TRB overlap between skin or GI tissue T cells and blood was limited.

Trimming removed 2 bases at V and 4 bases at J, with 13 bases between. CDR3 length: 15 residues. Germline V CDR1 and CDR2: SGHNT, YENEEA. Libraries were prepared by immunoSEQ multiplex PCR; TCRdb keeps only in-frame clonotypes and omits some of them. The sample carries 25,000 to 35,000 clones, about 90% recorded once. The chain employs TRBV11-3 and TRBJ2-3; tentatively, D is TRBD2 (7 bases). Specimen: PBMCs. This TCR derives from a woman in her 40s with a blood cancer, CMV-positive, and with a related stem cell donor. The CDR3 region is CASSLTGGRSDTQYF. Written as DNA, the CDR3 is TGTGCCAGCAGCTTAACGGGGGGCCGGTCAGATACGCAGTATTTT.